This passage covers 3 T cell receptor beta chains from one sample sequenced in a study of blood T cell repertoires in COVID-19. TCRdb's copy holds only in-frame clones and misses some; the assay was immunoSEQ multiplex PCR. The table has about 130,000 clones, 75% to 90% seen once; the top ten hold roughly 18%. The sequenced sample consisted of PBMCs or T cells enriched from blood (not recorded which). The receptors originated from a man aged 25 to 45 who had recovered from COVID-19.

The chain employs TRBV7-9 and TRBJ2-1; 7 nucleotides line up with TRBD1. The length of the CDR3 is 15 residues. The ends lost 1 base at V and 2 bases at J; junction bases unmatched: 2. In germline, CDR1 is SEHNR, CDR2 FQNEAQ (reference sequence). CDR3 nucleotides: TGTGCCAGCAGCTTAGTAAGGGGGCCCTACAATGAGCAGTTCTTC. The encoded protein is CASSLVRGPYNEQFF.

The chain employs TRBV14 and TRBJ2-1; 13 bases agree with TRBD2. Per germline, CDR1 SGHDN and CDR2 FVKESK. The V and J ends lost 4 bases and 7 bases, in that order; junction bases with no gene match: 7. The CDR3 is 16 amino acids. The CDR3 here is CASSRGTSGKGNEQFF. In DNA, the CDR3 is TGTGCCAGCAGCCGCGGGACTAGCGGGAAAGGGAATGAGCAGTTCTTC. Using reference TRBV14 and TRBJ2-1 for the parts outside the CDR3, the full variable domain is EAGVTQFPSHSVIEKGQTVTLRCDPISGHDNLYWYRRVMGKEIKFLLHFVKESKQDESGMPNNRFLAERTGGTYSTLKVQPAELEDSGVYFCASSRGTSGKGNEQFFGPGTRLTVL.

The gene calls are TRBV18 and TRBJ2-1; TRBD2 agrees at 7 bases. This CDR3 contains 16 residues. V lost 0 bases and J lost 2; bases outside the gene matches: 4. The V gene's germline CDR1 is KGHSH and CDR2 LQKENI. CDR3 in DNA: TGTGCCAGCTCACCACCCTCTAGCGGAGCCTACAATGAGCAGTTCTTC. Protein product: CASSPPSSGAYNEQFF.